This T cell receptor beta chain was profiled in a study of shared clonotypes between healthy human individuals (dated by TCRdb to 2019 to 2021). For the study in its entirety: A couple of women and three men aged 18 to 49 years were included in the cohort. For each donor, three plates each were used for CD4 naive and CD4 memory, two plates were used for CD8 naive, and one plate was used for CD8 memory. The study deeply sequenced blood TCR repertoires of about five healthy adults to estimate repertoire size and the extent of clonotype sharing between individuals. Different laboratories and diverse techniques were used to prepare libraries and sequence TCR repertoires, to increase sequencing depth and limit assay-specific biases. Leukapheresis yielded between about 0.85 and 10 billion PBMCs per donor.

The research as a whole found: Naive subsets generally had larger estimated clonotype richness than memory subsets did. When a handful of donors were compared, the shared fraction of clonotypes was about 5% for naive CD4, around 4% for naive CD8, 2.3% for memory CD4, and 0.3% to 0.5% for memory CD8. Only blood was sampled, and tissue TCR repertoires likely differ from those in blood. Based on pairwise subsampling, the degree of clonotype sharing among donors was expected to be affected by sequencing depth. Compared with non-shared clonotypes, clonotypes shared by all four sorted-subset donors had higher generation probabilities. The small number of donors limited the genetic and exposure-history diversity represented. Even with the large sequencing depth, rarefaction of the sorted-subset datasets indicated that sequencing was incomplete.

Using the deep immunoSEQ assay, multiplex PCR amplified TCR CDR3 regions from genomic DNA. Extracted genomic DNA from each cell subset was spread evenly across all wells of several immunoSEQ 96-well plates, with each plate serving as a replicate. For sorted subsets, each replicate PCR was loaded with about 200 ng genomic DNA, equivalent to 30,000 to 35,000 T cell genomes. Purified libraries were quantified with a Qubit 3.0 fluorometer, sized on a Bioanalyzer 2100, and re-quantified with the KAPA Library Quantification kit. A separate single-read 150-cycle Illumina NextSeq 550 flow cell was used to sequence each immunoSEQ 96-well plate. Processing in the source paper ran as follows. Because the immunoSEQ output included only junctional sequences and no quality scores, the filtering could not be the same as the filtering used for full-length reads. Sequences were annotated with PyIR, a Python wrapper for IgBLAST v1.9, and V/J genes and CDR3 were assigned using IMGT germline references. Reads with weak V/J assignments (E-value above 1e-6), missing CDR3, stop codons, out-of-frame junctions, or ambiguous translated residues were removed. V3J clonotypes were defined as sequences sharing the same inferred V gene, J gene, and CDR3 amino acid sequence. Percentage overlap between repertoires was computed as shared unique clonotypes divided by the size of the smaller repertoire. Three approaches were used to assess repertoire richness: RTK rarefaction, the Chao1 estimator, and Recon v2.1 estimates of unobserved clonotypes. For all TCRbeta clonotypes obtained by the gDNA method from a few donors, generation probabilities were computed with OLGA. Held by TCRdb, this immuneACCESS table contains in-frame sequences only and omits some clones. Under half of the omission traces to an unresolved V gene where checked; the cause of the rest is unknown. V and J calls and clone size come straight from that table; D and trimming were deduced from the DNA. Recorded for this sample are some 2,500,000 clones; 92% of them occurred a single time. The biggest ten clones account for around 0.35% of the sample.

Donors were healthy HIV-negative adults with no recently reported acute infections or vaccinations. Only Caucasian adults living in Nashville, Tennessee, USA were represented among the donors. CD4+ T cells were enriched through magnetic negative selection, after which naive cells were positively selected on CD45RA and the remaining negative fraction served as the memory subset. After blood collection by leukapheresis, PBMCs were isolated using Ficoll-Histopaque density gradient centrifugation and then cryopreserved in the vapor phase of liquid nitrogen. Purity and quantity of every magnetically sorted T cell population were checked by analytical flow cytometry. From each sorted fraction, genomic DNA was isolated and quantified by UV absorbance on a Nanodrop 2000c. Via the germline V gene, CDR1 is SGHRS and CDR2 YFSETQ. Cut back by 2 bases and 4 bases, the V and J ends lie 10 bases apart. Including the terminal cysteine and phenylalanine, the CDR3 comprises 14 residues. Just the 42-base CDR3 DNA is kept, in frame starting at base 1.

On this clone itself: Its antigen is still unknown. No base-level quality is on record; no much larger clone is a single base apart. This CDR3 is also generated by other DNA sequences in the sample.

Sequencing was carried out using naive CD4+ T cells from PBMCs. The sample's cell subset or site label, in plain terms: CD45RA+ positively selected. This TCR was recovered from a man younger than 30 in good health. Some clones in this sample may be carry-over from other donors' samples. The sequence is built from TRBV5-1 and TRBJ1-3, and possibly TRBD1, on 6 matching bases. The CDR3 reads CASSLQGSGNTIYF. The nucleotides read TGCGCCAGCAGCTTACAGGGTTCAGGAAACACCATATATTTT.